This record looks at one T cell receptor (beta chain) sequence and its context. Its antigen remains unknown. Only in-frame clones appear in the TCRdb table, and some are missing; sequencing was by immunoSEQ multiplex PCR. Of 25,000 to 30,000 clones listed, approximately 80% are singletons. V gave up 6 bases and J gave up 2 bases; unmatched junction bases: 4. Germline CDR1 is MNHEY and CDR2 is SVGAGI. This CDR3 contains 15 residues. This specimen belongs to a study of a mutant IDH1 vaccine in newly diagnosed glioma. Sample time point: week 23, last vaccination. Doses comprised 300 ug of mutant IDH1 20-mer peptide each, plus topical imiquimod.

Source: PBMCs, taken from a glioma patient whose treatment included an IDH1 peptide vaccine. The clonotype comes from a young woman with glioma. The chain recombines TRBV6-5 with TRBJ2-7; 13 bases line up with TRBD2. The CDR3 is CASSPGLAGAYEQYF. CDR3 DNA sequence: TGTGCCAGCAGCCCCGGACTAGCGGGAGCCTACGAGCAGTACTTC.